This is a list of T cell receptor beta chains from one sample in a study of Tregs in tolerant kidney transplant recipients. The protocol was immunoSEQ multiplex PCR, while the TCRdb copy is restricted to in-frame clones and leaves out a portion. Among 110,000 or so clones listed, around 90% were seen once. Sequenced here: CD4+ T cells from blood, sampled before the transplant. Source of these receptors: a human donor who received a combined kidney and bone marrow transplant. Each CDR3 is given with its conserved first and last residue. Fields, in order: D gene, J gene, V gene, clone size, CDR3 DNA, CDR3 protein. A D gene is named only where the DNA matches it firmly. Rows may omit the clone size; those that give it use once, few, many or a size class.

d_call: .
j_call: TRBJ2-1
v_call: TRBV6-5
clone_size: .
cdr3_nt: TGTGCCAGCAACCCTTTGGACTCGCGGTATAATGAGCAGTTCTTC
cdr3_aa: CASNPLDSRYNEQFF

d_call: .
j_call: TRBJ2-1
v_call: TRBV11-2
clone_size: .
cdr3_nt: TGTGCCAGCAGCTTTGGACTCCCGTTGAATGAGCAGTTCTTC
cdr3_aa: CASSFGLPLNEQFF

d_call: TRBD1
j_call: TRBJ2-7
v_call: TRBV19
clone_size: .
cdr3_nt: TGTGCCAGTAGTCGGACACTTACAGGGGGGTACGAGCAGTACTTC
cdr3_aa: CASSRTLTGGYEQYF

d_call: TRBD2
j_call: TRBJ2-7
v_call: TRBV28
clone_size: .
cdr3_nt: TGTGCCAGCAGTTTATCGTTAGCGGGAGGGCCCTCCTACGAGCAGTACTTC
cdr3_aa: CASSLSLAGGPSYEQYF

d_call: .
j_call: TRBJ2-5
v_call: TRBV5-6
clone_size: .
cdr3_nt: TGTGCCAGCAGCTTGCCGGGGGTACAAGAGACCCAGTACTTC
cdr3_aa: CASSLPGVQETQYF

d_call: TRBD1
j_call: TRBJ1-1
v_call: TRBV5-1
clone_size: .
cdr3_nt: TGCGCCAGCAGCTCGGGACAGCCGAACACTGAAGCTTTCTTT
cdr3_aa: CASSSGQPNTEAFF

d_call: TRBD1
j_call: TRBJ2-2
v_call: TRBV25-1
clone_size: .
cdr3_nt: TGTGCCAGCAGTGAAGTTCGGACAGGAGCGACCGGGGAGCTGTTTTTT
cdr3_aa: CASSEVRTGATGELFF

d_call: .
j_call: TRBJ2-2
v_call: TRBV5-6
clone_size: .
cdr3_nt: TGTGCCAGCAGCTTGAGCCGCACCGGGGAGCTGTTTTTT
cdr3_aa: CASSLSRTGELFF

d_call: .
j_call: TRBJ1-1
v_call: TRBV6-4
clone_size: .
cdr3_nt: TGTGCCAGCAGGGCACGGGGAGACACTGAAGCTTTCTTT
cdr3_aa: CASRARGDTEAFF

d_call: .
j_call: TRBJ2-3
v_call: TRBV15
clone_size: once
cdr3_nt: TGTGCCACCAGCAGAGATTACCTGGGCGGGAATTCAGATACGCAGTATTTT
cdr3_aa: CATSRDYLGGNSDTQYF

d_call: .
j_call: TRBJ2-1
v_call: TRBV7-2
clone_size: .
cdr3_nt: TGTGCCAGCAGCTTAGTAAGGGGGTCAGGTGAGCAGTTCTTC
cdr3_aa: CASSLVRGSGEQFF

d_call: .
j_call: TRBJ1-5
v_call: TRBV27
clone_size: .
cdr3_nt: TGTGCCAGCAGAACCACAACTACTTCGGGCAATCAGCCCCAGCATTTT
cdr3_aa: CASRTTTTSGNQPQHF

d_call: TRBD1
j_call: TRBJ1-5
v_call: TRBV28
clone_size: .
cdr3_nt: TGTGCCAGCAGTTCCGGACAGGGGATGGGGCGGCAGCCCCAGCATTTT
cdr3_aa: CASSSGQGMGRQPQHF

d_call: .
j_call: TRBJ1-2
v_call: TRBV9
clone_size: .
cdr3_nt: TGTGCCAGCAGCGCCCCTAACGCGGTGGGTGGCTACACCTTC
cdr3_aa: CASSAPNAVGGYTF

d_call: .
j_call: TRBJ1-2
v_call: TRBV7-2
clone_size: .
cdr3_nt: TGTGCCAGCAGCTTTTGGGAGGGCCAGCGGGGTGGCTACACCTTC
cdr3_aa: CASSFWEGQRGGYTF

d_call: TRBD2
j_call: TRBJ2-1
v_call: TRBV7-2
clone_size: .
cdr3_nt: TGTGCCAGCAGCCTTAGCGGGAAGCCCTACAATGAGCAGTTCTTC
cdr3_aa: CASSLSGKPYNEQFF

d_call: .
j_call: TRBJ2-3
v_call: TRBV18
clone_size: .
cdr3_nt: TGTGCCAGCTCACCATCGGGGTCAGATACGCAGTATTTT
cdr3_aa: CASSPSGSDTQYF

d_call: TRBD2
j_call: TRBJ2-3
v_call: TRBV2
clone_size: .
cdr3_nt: TGTGCCAGCAGGCGGCTAGCGGGAATCACAGATACGCAGTATTTT
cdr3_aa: CASRRLAGITDTQYF

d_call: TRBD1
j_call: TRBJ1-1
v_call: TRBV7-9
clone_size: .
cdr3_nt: TGTGCCAGCAGCCAGGGACAGGGGCTAAAGGCTTTCTTT
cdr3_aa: CASSQGQGLKAFF

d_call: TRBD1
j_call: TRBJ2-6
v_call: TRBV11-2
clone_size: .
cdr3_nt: TGTGCCAGCAGCCCGACAGGGAAAGGGGCCAACGTCCTGACTTTC
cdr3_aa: CASSPTGKGANVLTF

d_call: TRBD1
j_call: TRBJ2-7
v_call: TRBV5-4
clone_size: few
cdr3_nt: TGTGCCAGCAGCGCGGACAGGCGAGAGGGGGAGCAGTACTTC
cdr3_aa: CASSADRREGEQYF

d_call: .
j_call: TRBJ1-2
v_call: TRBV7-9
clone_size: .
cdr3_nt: TGTGCCAGCACCGAAATAAAGGTGCGGGATGGCTACACCTTC
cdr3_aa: CASTEIKVRDGYTF

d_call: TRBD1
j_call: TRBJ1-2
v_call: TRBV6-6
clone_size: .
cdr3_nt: TGTGCCAGCAGTTACTCGGGACAGGGGAACTATGGCTACACCTTC
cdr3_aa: CASSYSGQGNYGYTF

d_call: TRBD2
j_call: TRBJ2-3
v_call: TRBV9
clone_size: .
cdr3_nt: TGTGCCAGCAGCGTGGGACTAGCGGTAGCCACAGATACGCAGTATTTT
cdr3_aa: CASSVGLAVATDTQYF

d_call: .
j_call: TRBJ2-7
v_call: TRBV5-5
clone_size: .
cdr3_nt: TGTGCCAGCAGCCCGGTCGGGGGTTCCGCCTACGAGCAGTACTTC
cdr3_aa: CASSPVGGSAYEQYF

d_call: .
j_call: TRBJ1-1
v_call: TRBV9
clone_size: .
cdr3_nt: TGTGCCAGCAGCGGCCCCCCCACAGGGAGGAACACTGAAGCTTTCTTT
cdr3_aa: CASSGPPTGRNTEAFF

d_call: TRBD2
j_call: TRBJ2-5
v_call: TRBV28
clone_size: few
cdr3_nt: TGTGCCAGCAGCCTCATGGGACTAGCGGCTTCTCAAGAGACCCAGTACTTC
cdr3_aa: CASSLMGLAASQETQYF

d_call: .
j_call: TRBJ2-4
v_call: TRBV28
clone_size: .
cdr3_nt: TGTGCCAGCAGTACTCGAGGAGGGCTCAAAAACATTCAGTACTTC
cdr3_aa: CASSTRGGLKNIQYF

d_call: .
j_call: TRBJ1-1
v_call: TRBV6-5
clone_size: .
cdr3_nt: TGTGCCAGCAACAAAGGGGCGGCCGCTTTCTTT
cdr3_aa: CASNKGAAAFF

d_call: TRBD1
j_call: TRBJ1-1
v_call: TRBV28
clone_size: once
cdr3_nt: TGTGCCAGCAGTTTACCAGGGGGCTTGTTCCAAGCTTTCTTT
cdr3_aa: CASSLPGGLFQAFF

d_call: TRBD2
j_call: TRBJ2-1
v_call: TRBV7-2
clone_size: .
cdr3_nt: TGTGCCAGCAGCCCTAGCGGGAGTCTTCGGAATGAGCAGTTCTTC
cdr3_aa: CASSPSGSLRNEQFF

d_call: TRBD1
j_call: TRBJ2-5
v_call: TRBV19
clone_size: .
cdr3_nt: TGTGCCAGTAGTATTTCCCTACAGGGGGCGCACGAGACCCAGTACTTC
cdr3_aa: CASSISLQGAHETQYF

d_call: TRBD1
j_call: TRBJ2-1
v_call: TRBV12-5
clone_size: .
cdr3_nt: TGTGCTAGTGGTTTCGGGACAGGGTACAATGAGCAGTTCTTC
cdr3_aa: CASGFGTGYNEQFF

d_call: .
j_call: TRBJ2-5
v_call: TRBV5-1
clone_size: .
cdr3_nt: TGCGCCAGCAGCTCCGAGCCTCTAGGTGGAGAGACCCAGTACTTC
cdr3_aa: CASSSEPLGGETQYF

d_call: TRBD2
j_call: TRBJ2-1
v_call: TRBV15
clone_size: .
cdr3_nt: TGTGCCACCAGCATGCGGACTAGCGGATTAGGGCGGCAGTTCTTC
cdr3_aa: CATSMRTSGLGRQFF

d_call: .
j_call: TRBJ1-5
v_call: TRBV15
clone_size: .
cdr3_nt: TGTGCCACCAGCAGAGATGGGTCAGGGGATGTTCGCAATCAGCCCCAGCATTTT
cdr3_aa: CATSRDGSGDVRNQPQHF

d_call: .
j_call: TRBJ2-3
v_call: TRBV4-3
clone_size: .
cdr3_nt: TGCGCCAGCAGCCAAGATGTTTCGGGGGCAGATACGCAGTATTTT
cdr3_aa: CASSQDVSGADTQYF

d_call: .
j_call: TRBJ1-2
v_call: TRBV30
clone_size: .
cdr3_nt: TGTGCCTTTTCTTACAGGAGAGACTATGGCTACACCTTC
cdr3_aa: CAFSYRRDYGYTF

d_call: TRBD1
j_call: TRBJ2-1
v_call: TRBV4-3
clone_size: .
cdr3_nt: TGCGCCAGCAGCCAAGGGGCGGACAGGTTCGACAATGAGCAGTTCTTC
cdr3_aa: CASSQGADRFDNEQFF

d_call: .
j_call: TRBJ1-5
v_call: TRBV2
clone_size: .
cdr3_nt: TGTGCCAGCAGTGAAGCACAGGGAGGGAGGCAGCCCCAGCATTTT
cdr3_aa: CASSEAQGGRQPQHF

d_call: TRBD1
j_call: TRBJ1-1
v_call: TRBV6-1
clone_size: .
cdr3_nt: TGTGCCAGCCCGGCCGGGGCCCGATTGGGACAGGAAGCTTTCTTT
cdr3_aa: CASPAGARLGQEAFF

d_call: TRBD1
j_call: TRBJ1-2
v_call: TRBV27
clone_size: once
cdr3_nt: TGTGCCAGCAGAAGAGAGGACAGGGGGAAAAATGGCTACACCTTC
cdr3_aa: CASRREDRGKNGYTF

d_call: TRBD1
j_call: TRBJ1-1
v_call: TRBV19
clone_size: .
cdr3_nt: TGTGCCAGTAGCCTTACAGGGGGTTGGACTGAAGCTTTCTTT
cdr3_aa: CASSLTGGWTEAFF

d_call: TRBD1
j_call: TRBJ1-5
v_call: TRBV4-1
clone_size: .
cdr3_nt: TGCGCCAGCAGCCAAGAGGGACAGGCGGGAAATCAGCCCCAGCATTTT
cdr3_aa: CASSQEGQAGNQPQHF

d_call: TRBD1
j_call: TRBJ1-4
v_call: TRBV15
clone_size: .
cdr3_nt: TGTGCCACCAGCAGGGGACAGCTAGGAGAAAAACTGTTTTTT
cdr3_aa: CATSRGQLGEKLFF

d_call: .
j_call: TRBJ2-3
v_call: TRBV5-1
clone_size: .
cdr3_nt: TGCGCCAGCAGCTTGGCCGGGACTGACGGGCTATATACGCAGTATTTT
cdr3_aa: CASSLAGTDGLYTQYF

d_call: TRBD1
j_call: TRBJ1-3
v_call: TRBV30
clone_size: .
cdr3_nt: TGTGCCTGGAGCCCCGGGACAGGGAGAGGAAACACCATATATTTT
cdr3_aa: CAWSPGTGRGNTIYF

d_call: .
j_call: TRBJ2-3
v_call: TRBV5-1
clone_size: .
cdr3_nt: TGCGCCAGCAGCTTGTACCCGGGTCGAACAGATACGCAGTATTTT
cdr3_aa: CASSLYPGRTDTQYF

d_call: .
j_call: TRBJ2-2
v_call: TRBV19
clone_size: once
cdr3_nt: TGTGCCGCCAGGGCCCGGCAGGGGAACACCGGGGAGCTGTTTTTT
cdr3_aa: CAARARQGNTGELFF

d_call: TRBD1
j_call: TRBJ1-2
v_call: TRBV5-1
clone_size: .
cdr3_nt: TGCGCCAGCAGCCCGACAGGGGACTATGGCTACACCTTC
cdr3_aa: CASSPTGDYGYTF

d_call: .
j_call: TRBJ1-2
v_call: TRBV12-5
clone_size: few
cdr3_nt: TGTGCTAGTGGCCGGACAGAAGCTTACCTAAACTATGGCTACACCTTC
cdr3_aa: CASGRTEAYLNYGYTF

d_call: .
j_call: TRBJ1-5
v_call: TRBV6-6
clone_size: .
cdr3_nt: TGTGCCAGCAGCCGGGGAATGGGGGCCCAGCCCCAGCATTTT
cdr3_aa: CASSRGMGAQPQHF

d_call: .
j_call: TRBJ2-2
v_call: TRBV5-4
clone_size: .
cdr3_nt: TGTGCCAGCAGCTTAGGGGGAGAAGCGGACACCGGGGAGCTGTTTTTT
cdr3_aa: CASSLGGEADTGELFF

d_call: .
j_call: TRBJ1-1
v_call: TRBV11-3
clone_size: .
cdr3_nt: TGTGCCAGCAGCTTAGACAGGGCTACTGAAGCTTTCTTT
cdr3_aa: CASSLDRATEAFF